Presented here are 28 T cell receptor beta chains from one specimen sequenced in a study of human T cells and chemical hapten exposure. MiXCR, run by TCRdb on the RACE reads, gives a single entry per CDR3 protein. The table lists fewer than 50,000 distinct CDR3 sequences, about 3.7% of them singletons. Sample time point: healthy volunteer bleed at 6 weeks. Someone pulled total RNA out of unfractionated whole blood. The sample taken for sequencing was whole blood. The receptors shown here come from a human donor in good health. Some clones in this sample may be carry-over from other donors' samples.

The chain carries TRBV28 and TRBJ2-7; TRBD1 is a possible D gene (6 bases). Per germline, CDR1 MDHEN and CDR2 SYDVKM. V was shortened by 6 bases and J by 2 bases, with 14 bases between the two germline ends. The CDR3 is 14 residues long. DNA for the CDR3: TGTGCCAGCAGGCCTGGACAGATGACCTACGAGCAGTACTTC. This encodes CASRPGQMTYEQYF.

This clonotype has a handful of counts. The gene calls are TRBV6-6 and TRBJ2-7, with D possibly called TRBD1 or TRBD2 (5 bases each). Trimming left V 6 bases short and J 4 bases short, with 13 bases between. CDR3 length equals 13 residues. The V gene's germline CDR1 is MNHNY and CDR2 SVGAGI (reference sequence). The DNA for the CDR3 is TGTGCCAGCAGCCCCCGGGACGGATACGAGCAGTACTTC. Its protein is CASSPRDGYEQYF.

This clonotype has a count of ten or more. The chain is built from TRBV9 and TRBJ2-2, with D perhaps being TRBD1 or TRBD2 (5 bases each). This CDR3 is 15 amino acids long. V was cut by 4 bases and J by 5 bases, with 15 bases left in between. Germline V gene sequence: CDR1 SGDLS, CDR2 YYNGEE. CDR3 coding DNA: TGTGCCAGCAGCCCTATGACAGCGGCTACCGGGGAGCTGTTTTTT. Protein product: CASSPMTAATGELFF.

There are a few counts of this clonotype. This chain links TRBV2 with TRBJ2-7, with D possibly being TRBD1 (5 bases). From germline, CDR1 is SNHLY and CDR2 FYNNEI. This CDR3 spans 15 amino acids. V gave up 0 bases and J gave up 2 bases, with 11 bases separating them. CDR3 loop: CASSEAQGITYEQYF. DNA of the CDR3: TGTGCCAGCAGTGAAGCTCAGGGTATCACCTACGAGCAGTACTTC.

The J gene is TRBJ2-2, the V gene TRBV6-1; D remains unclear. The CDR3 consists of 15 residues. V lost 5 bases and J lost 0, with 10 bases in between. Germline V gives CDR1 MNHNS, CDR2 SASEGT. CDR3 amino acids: CASSPLTTNTGELFF. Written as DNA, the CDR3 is TGTGCCAGCAGTCCGCTTACTACGAACACCGGGGAGCTGTTTTTT.

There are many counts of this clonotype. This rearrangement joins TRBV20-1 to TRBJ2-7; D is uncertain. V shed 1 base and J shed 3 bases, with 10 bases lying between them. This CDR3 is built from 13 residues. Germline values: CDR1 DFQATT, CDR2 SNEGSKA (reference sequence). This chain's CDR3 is CSARGSLNYEQYF. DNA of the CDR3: TGCAGTGCTAGAGGGTCCCTAAACTACGAGCAGTACTTC.

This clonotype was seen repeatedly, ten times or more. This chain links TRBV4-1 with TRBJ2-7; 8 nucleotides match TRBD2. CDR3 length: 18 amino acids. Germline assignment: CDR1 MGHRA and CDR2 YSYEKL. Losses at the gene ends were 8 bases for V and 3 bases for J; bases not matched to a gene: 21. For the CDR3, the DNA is TGCGCCAGCGCCCCCACTAGCGGAAGGTCCTCTTGGGGCTACGAGCAGTACTTC. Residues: CASAPTSGRSSWGYEQYF.

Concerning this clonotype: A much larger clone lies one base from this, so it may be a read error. The CDR3: CSAPGASGSTDTQYF. CDR3 DNA sequence: TGCAGTGCCCCCGGGGCTAGCGGAAGCACAGATACGCAGTATTTT. The chain is built from TRBV20-1 and TRBJ2-3; 7 bases line up with TRBD2. J gave up 0 bases and V 6 bases, and 9 bases lay outside the gene matches. The CDR3 extends over 15 amino acids. Germline-derived CDR1 and CDR2 are DFQATT and SNEGSKA (reference sequence).

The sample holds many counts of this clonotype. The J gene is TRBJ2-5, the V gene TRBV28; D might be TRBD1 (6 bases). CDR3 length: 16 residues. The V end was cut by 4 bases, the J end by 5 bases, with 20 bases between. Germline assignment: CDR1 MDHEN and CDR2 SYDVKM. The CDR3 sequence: CASSSLTGLNRETQYF. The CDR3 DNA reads TGTGCCAGCAGTTCCCTGACAGGTTTGAACCGTGAGACCCAGTACTTC. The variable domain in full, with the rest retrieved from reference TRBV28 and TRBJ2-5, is DVKVTQSSRYLVKRTGEKVFLECVQDMDHENMFWYRQDPGLGLRLIYFSYDVKMKEKGDIPEGYSVSREKKERFSLILESASTNQTSMYLCASSSLTGLNRETQYFGPGTRLLVL.

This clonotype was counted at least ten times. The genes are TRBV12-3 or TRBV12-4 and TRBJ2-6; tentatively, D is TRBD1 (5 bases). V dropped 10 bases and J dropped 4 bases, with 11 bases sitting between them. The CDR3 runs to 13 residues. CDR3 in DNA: TGTGCCACCAGGGTCACCGGGGCCAACGTCCTGACTTTC. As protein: CATRVTGANVLTF.

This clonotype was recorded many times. This CDR3 is CASSYRGRDEQYF. The CDR3 DNA reads as TGTGCCAGCAGTTACAGGGGGCGCGACGAGCAGTACTTC. The chain carries TRBV6-6 and TRBJ2-7, with 7 bases fitting TRBD1. The CDR3 covers 13 residues. The V gene end was trimmed by 2 bases and the J gene end by 5 bases; junction bases not matched to a gene: 3. Germline V gives CDR1 MNHNY, CDR2 SVGAGI (reference sequence).

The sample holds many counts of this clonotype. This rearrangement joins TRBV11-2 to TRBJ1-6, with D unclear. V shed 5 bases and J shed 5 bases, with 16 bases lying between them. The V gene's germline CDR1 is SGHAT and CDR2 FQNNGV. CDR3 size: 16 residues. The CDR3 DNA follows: TGTGCCAGCAGCCCAAAAGCGCTTGGGGATAATTCACCCCTCCACTTT. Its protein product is CASSPKALGDNSPLHF.

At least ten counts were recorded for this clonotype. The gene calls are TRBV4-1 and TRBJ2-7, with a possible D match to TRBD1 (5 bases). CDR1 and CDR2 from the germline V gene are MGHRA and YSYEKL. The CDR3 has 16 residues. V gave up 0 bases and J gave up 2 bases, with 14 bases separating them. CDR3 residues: CASSQDNDRRTYEQYF. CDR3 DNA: TGCGCCAGCAGCCAAGATAACGACAGACGAACCTACGAGCAGTACTTC.

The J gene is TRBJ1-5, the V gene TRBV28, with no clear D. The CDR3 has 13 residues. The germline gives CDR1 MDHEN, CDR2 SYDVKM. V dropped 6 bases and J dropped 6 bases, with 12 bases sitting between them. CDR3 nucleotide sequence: TGTGCCAGCAGCCCCCCGGGAGTTCAGCCCCAGCATTTT. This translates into CASSPPGVQPQHF.

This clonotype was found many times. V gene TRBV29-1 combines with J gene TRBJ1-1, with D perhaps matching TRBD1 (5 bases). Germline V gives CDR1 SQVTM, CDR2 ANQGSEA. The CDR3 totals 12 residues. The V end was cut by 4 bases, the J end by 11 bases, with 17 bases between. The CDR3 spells CSVGDWTKGAFF. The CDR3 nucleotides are TGCAGCGTTGGGGACTGGACCAAAGGGGCTTTCTTT.

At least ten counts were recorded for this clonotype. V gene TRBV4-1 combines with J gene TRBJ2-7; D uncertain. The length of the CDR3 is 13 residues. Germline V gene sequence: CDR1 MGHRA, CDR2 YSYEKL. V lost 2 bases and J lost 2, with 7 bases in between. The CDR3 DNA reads TGCGCCAGCAGCCAACGATCTCCCTACGAGCAGTACTTC. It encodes CASSQRSPYEQYF.

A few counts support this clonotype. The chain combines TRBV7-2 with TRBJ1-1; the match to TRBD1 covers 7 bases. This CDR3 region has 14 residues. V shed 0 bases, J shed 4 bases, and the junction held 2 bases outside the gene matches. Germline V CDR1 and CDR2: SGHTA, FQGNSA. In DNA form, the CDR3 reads TGTGCCAGCAGCTTAGCGACAGGGCCCACTGAAGCTTTCTTT. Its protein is CASSLATGPTEAFF. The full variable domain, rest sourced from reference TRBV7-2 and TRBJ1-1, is GAGVSQSPSNKVTEKGKDVELRCDPISGHTALYWYRQSLGQGLEFLIYFQGNSAPDKSGLPSDRFSAERTGGSVSTLTIQRTQQEDSAVYLCASSLATGPTEAFFGQGTRLTVV.

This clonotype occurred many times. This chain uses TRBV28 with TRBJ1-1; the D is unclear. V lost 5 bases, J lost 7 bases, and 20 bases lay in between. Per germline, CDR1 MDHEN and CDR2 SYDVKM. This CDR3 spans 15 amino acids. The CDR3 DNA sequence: TGTGCCAGCAGTCGAACTCAAGACGGCTTGCTTGAAGCTTTCTTT. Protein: CASSRTQDGLLEAFF.

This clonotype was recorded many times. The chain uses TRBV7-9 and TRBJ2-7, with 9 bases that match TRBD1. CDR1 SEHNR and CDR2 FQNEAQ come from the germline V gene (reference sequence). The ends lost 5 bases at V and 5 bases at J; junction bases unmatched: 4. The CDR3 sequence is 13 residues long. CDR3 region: CASSRWDRDEQYF. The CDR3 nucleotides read TGTGCCAGCAGCCGATGGGACAGGGACGAGCAGTACTTC.

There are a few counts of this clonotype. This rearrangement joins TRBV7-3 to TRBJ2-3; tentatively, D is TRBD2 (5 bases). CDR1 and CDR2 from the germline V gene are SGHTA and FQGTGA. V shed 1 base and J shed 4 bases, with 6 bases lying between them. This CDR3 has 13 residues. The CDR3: CASSLSGSDTQYF. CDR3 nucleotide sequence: TGTGCCAGCAGCTTAAGCGGGTCAGATACGCAGTATTTT.

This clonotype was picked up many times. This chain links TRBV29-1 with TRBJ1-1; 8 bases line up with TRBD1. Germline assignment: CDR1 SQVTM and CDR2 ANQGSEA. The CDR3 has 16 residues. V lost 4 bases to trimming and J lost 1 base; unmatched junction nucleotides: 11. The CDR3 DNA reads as TGCAGCGTTGGCTTGGACAGGGTGGCGACGAACACTGAAGCTTTCTTT. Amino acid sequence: CSVGLDRVATNTEAFF.

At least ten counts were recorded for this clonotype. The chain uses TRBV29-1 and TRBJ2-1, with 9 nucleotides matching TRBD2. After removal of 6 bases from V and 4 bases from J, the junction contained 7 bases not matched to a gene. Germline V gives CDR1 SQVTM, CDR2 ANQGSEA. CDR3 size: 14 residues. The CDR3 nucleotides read TGCAGCGTCTATAGCGGGAGTAGATACAATGAGCAGTTCTTC. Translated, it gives CSVYSGSRYNEQFF.

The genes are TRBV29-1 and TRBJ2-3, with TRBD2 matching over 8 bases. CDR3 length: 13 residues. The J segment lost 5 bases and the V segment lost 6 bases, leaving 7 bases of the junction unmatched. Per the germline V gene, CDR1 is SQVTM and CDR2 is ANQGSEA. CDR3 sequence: CSVGWLAGDTQYF. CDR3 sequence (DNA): TGCAGCGTGGGGTGGCTAGCGGGAGATACGCAGTATTTT.

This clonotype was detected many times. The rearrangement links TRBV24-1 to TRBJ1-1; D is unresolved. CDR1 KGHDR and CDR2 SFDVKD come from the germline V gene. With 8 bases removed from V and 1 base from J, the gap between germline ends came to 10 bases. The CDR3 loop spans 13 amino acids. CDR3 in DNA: TGTGCCACCAAGGAGGGTACGAACACTGAAGCTTTCTTT. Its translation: CATKEGTNTEAFF.

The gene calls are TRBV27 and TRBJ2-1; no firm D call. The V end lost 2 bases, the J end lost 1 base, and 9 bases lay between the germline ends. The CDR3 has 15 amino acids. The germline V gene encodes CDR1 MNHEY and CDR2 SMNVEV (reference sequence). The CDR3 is CASSLRPRSYNEQFF. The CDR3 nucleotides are TGTGCCAGCAGTTTAAGGCCGAGGTCCTACAATGAGCAGTTCTTC.

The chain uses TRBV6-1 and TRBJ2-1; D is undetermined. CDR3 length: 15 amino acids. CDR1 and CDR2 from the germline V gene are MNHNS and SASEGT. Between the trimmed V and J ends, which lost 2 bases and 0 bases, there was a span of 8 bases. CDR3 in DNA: TGTGCCAGCAGTGAACTGGCAAACTCCTACAATGAGCAGTTCTTC. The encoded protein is CASSELANSYNEQFF.

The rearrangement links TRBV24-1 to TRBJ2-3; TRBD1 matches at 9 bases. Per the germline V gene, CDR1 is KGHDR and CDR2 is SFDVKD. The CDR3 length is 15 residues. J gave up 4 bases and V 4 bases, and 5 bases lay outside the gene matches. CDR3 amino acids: CATSDLDRGPDTQYF. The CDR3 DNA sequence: TGTGCCACCAGTGACCTGGACAGGGGCCCAGATACGCAGTATTTT.

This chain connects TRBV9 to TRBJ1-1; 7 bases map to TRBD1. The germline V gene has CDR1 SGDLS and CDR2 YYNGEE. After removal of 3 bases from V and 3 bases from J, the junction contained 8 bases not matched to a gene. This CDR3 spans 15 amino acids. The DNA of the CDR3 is TGTGCCAGCAGCGCCGGACAGGTCCCAGACACTGAAGCTTTCTTT. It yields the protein CASSAGQVPDTEAFF. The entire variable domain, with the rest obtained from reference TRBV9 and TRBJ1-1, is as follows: DSGVTQTPKHLITATGQRVTLRCSPRSGDLSVYWYQQSLDQGLQFLIQYYNGEERAKGNILERFSAQQFPDLHSELNLSSLELGDSALYFCASSAGQVPDTEAFFGQGTRLTVV.